These 25 T cell receptor beta chains were all obtained from the same sample, sequenced in a study of cytomegalovirus exposure and HLA in healthy donors. Vbeta (60) and Jbeta (13) primers were used in the PCR. Data came from immunoSEQ multiplex PCR; TCRdb stores just in-frame clones and leaves some out. The sample lists around 170,000 clones; roughly 79% were seen once. Material for sequencing was PBMCs. These receptors were collected from a woman aged 45-59 years in good health and CMV-seropositive.

About this clone itself: An end of the junction differs from the germline gene, which may be a read error. This chain links TRBV7-9 with TRBJ1-2, with 7 bases identical to TRBD1. The CDR3 is 18 residues long. Germline V gene lookup returns CDR1 SEHNR and CDR2 FQNEAQ (reference sequence). CDR3 sequence: CSSSGFRGPHTLNYGYTF. The CDR3 coding sequence is TGTTCCAGCAGCGGCTTTAGGGGGCCCCACACCTTAAACTATGGCTACACCTTC.

This clone came up a few times. The gene calls are TRBV7-2 and TRBJ2-2; D is ambiguous. The CDR3 loop spans 15 amino acids. Per the germline V gene, CDR1 is SGHTA and CDR2 is FQGNSA. Trimming left V 3 bases short and J 1 base short, with 9 bases between. CDR3 sequence reads: CASSFNSGNTGELFF. The CDR3 coding sequence is TGTGCCAGCAGCTTTAACAGTGGGAACACCGGGGAGCTGTTTTTT. The full variable domain, its missing parts supplied by reference TRBV7-2 and TRBJ2-2, is GAGVSQSPSNKVTEKGKDVELRCDPISGHTALYWYRQSLGQGLEFLIYFQGNSAPDKSGLPSDRFSAERTGGSVSTLTIQRTQQEDSAVYLCASSFNSGNTGELFFGEGSRLTVL.

This clone came up once. The J gene is TRBJ2-3, the V gene TRBV11-3; maybe TRBD2 (6 bases). The CDR3 is made up of 15 amino acids. Deletions cut 5 bases from V and 4 bases from J, with 16 bases between. Germline CDR1 and CDR2: SGHNT and YENEEA. CDR3 amino acids: CASSPRAGNADTQYF. The CDR3 coding sequence is TGTGCCAGCAGCCCCCGGGCGGGAAACGCAGATACGCAGTATTTT.

A word on this clone: This CDR3 is also generated by other DNA sequences in the sample. The V and J genes are TRBV7-2 and TRBJ1-1; D possibly corresponds to TRBD1 (6 bases). Per germline, CDR1 SGHTA and CDR2 FQGNSA. This CDR3 has 14 amino acids. V lost 2 bases, J lost 1 base, and 8 bases lay in between. The CDR3 DNA reads as TGTGCCAGCAGCTTACAGGGGTCGAACACTGAAGCTTTCTTT. Amino acid sequence: CASSLQGSNTEAFF.

This chain links TRBV19 with TRBJ2-2, with D possibly TRBD1 on 6 matching bases. V was trimmed by 6 bases and J by 4 bases, leaving 15 bases between them. CDR1 is LNHDA, CDR2 SQIVND, per germline (reference sequence). The CDR3 spans 15 residues. For the CDR3, the DNA is TGTGCCAGTAGCGTACAGGGTGGGAGCACCGGGGAGCTGTTTTTT. Encoded protein: CASSVQGGSTGELFF.

The sample holds a few counts of this clone. CDR3 in amino acids: CASSLGTGFMGSSGNTIYF. The CDR3 DNA follows: TGTGCCAGCAGCTTAGGAACAGGGTTTATGGGCAGCTCTGGAAACACCATATATTTT. J is TRBJ1-3 and V is TRBV7-9, with D perhaps matching TRBD1 (6 bases). With 1 base removed from V and 0 bases from J, the gap between germline ends came to 19 bases. The CDR3 contains 19 residues. Germline V gene data show CDR1 as SEHNR and CDR2 as FQNEAQ (reference sequence).

The chain joins TRBV5-4 to TRBJ1-2; tentatively, D is TRBD1 (6 bases). Germline V gene lookup returns CDR1 SGHNT and CDR2 YYREEE (reference sequence). The length of the CDR3 is 15 residues. V lost 7 bases and J 5 bases, leaving 21 bases between the germline ends. The DNA of the CDR3 is TGTGCCAGCTCCCCCAAGGCGGGGGCTTCGTATGGCTACACCTTC. Protein sequence: CASSPKAGASYGYTF.

This chain uses TRBV19 with TRBJ1-1; 8 bases agree with TRBD1. Losses at the gene ends were 4 bases for V and 1 base for J; bases not matched to a gene: 8. CDR3 length equals 16 residues. Looked up from germline, CDR1 is LNHDA and CDR2 is SQIVND (reference sequence). CDR3 nucleotide sequence: TGTGCCAGTAGTACAATCCAGGGGGCCGAGAACACTGAAGCTTTCTTT. Its protein is CASSTIQGAENTEAFF.

Note on this clone: One junction end does not reproduce the germline sequence, and a read error may be involved. The J gene is TRBJ2-1, the V gene TRBV7-7, with D possibly matching TRBD2 (6 bases). The germline gives CDR1 SSHAT, CDR2 FNYEAQ (reference sequence). CDR3 size: 14 residues. Written as DNA, the CDR3 is TGTGCTAGCAGCCCGATCCGGGCGGGGAATGAGCAGTTCTTC. Residues: CASSPIRAGNEQFF.

The chain links TRBV6-5 to TRBJ1-2, with D perhaps matching TRBD1 (6 bases). Germline V lookup: CDR1 MNHEY, CDR2 SVGAGI. This CDR3 region has 15 residues. The V and J ends lost 8 bases and 8 bases respectively, with 24 bases between them. The CDR3 loop reads CASGRGGRESGGYTF. CDR3 bases: TGTGCCAGCGGACGAGGGGGACGGGAATCGGGAGGCTACACCTTC.

The V gene is TRBV28, the J gene TRBJ2-7; 11 nucleotides align to TRBD2. CDR3 size: 15 residues. V lost 6 bases and J lost 6; bases outside the gene matches: 10. Germline V CDR1 and CDR2: MDHEN, SYDVKM. The CDR3: CASRDTSGRGREQYF. The CDR3 DNA follows: TGTGCCAGCAGGGACACTAGCGGGAGAGGGCGCGAGCAGTACTTC.

As DNA, the CDR3 is TGTGCCAGCAGCGTCGTTAGCGGGGGCCTATTAAACACCGGGGAGCTGTTTTTT. Encoded protein: CASSVVSGGLLNTGELFF. This chain uses TRBV9 with TRBJ2-2, with 9 nucleotides matching TRBD2. The V gene end was trimmed by 2 bases and the J gene end by 2 bases; junction bases not matched to a gene: 10. This CDR3 is built from 18 residues. CDR1 is SGDLS and CDR2 is YYNGEE in the germline V gene.

This rearrangement joins TRBV6-5 to TRBJ2-1; 7 bases match TRBD1. Germline CDR1 MNHEY, CDR2 SVGAGI. J lost 4 bases, V lost 6 bases, and 3 bases had no gene match. This CDR3 is 13 amino acids long. Written as DNA, the CDR3 is TGTGCCAGCAGGACAGGGCTATACAATGAGCAGTTCTTC. It encodes CASRTGLYNEQFF.

V and J are TRBV19 and TRBJ1-5; D uncertain. CDR1 is LNHDA, CDR2 SQIVND, per germline (reference sequence). Trimming pared 6 bases from V and 0 bases from J, leaving 15 bases between. The CDR3 has 16 residues. The CDR3 DNA reads TGTGCCAGTAGCCTATCGTCCGCTAATAGCAATCAGCCCCAGCATTTT. Translated, it gives CASSLSSANSNQPQHF.

This chain connects TRBV11-3 to TRBJ1-1, with D tentatively TRBD1 (5 bases). Germline loops: CDR1 SGHNT, CDR2 YENEEA. The CDR3 contains 12 residues. V was trimmed by 0 bases and J by 7 bases, leaving 6 bases between them. CDR3 nucleotide sequence: TGTGCCAGCAGCTTAGAACAGGTTGAAGCTTTCTTT. This translates into CASSLEQVEAFF.

The chain links TRBV4-2 to TRBJ1-3; possibly TRBD1 for D (5 bases). The CDR3 consists of 16 residues. The germline gives CDR1 LGHNA, CDR2 YNFKEQ. The V gene lost 4 bases and the J gene lost 0 bases, with 13 bases spanning the gap. CDR3 coding DNA: TGTGCCAGCAGCCCTTTACAGGCAAGCTCTGGAAACACCATATATTTT. Residues: CASSPLQASSGNTIYF.

The chain employs TRBV11-3 and TRBJ1-4, with D uncertain. V was cut by 1 base and J by 4 bases, with 7 bases left in between. Germline V CDR1 and CDR2: SGHNT, YENEEA. The CDR3 sequence is 14 residues long. CDR3 loop: CASSLGSNNEKLFF. CDR3 nucleotides: TGTGCCAGCAGCTTAGGCAGTAATAATGAAAAACTGTTTTTT. Supplemented by reference TRBV11-3 and TRBJ1-4, the full variable domain reads EAGVVQSPRYKIIEKKQPVAFWCNPISGHNTLYWYLQNLGQGPELLIRYENEEAVDDSQLPKDRFSAERLKGVDSTLKIQPAELGDSAVYLCASSLGSNNEKLFFGSGTQLSVL.

CDR3 bases: TGTGCCAGCAGCCCAACCAGGGGTCAGACTGAAGCTTTCTTT. This codes for CASSPTRGQTEAFF. The genes are TRBV4-2 and TRBJ1-1; D possibly corresponds to TRBD1 (6 bases). From germline, CDR1 is LGHNA and CDR2 YNFKEQ. CDR3 length: 14 residues. V lost 4 bases and J lost 5, with 14 bases in between.

The rearrangement joins TRBV7-2 to TRBJ2-1, with 11 positions matching TRBD2. CDR1 and CDR2 (germline): SGHTA, FQGNSA. The CDR3 is 15 residues long. The trim removed 5 bases at V and 5 bases at J, leaving 5 bases unmatched. The CDR3 coding sequence is TGTGCCAGCAGCCGGCTGGGACTAGCGGACAATGAGCAGTTCTTC. This gives the protein CASSRLGLADNEQFF. The variable domain in full, with the rest retrieved from reference TRBV7-2 and TRBJ2-1, is GAGVSQSPSNKVTEKGKDVELRCDPISGHTALYWYRQSLGQGLEFLIYFQGNSAPDKSGLPSDRFSAERTGGSVSTLTIQRTQQEDSAVYLCASSRLGLADNEQFFGPGTRLTVL.

This clone was observed a few times. This sequence joins TRBV7-9 and TRBJ1-1, with D possibly matching TRBD1 (5 bases). The V end lost 5 bases, the J end lost 1 base, and 8 bases lay between the germline ends. This CDR3 is built from 13 residues. Germline V lookup: CDR1 SEHNR, CDR2 FQNEAQ (reference sequence). The CDR3 DNA sequence: TGTGCCAGCAGCCAGCAGGGGAACACTGAAGCTTTCTTT. It codes for CASSQQGNTEAFF.

The chain joins TRBV13 to TRBJ1-2, with a possible D match to TRBD1 (6 bases). Trimming pared 6 bases from V and 6 bases from J, leaving 17 bases between. Germline CDR1 reads PRHDT; CDR2 reads FYEKMQ (reference sequence). The CDR3 runs 14 residues. The CDR3 is CASRVVGGPDGYTF. CDR3 in DNA: TGTGCCAGCAGGGTAGTGGGGGGGCCGGATGGCTACACCTTC. Supplemented by reference TRBV13 and TRBJ1-2, the full variable domain reads AAGVIQSPRHLIKEKRETATLKCYPIPRHDTVYWYQQGPGQDPQFLISFYEKMQSDKGSIPDRFSAQQFSDYHSELNMSSLELGDSALYFCASRVVGGPDGYTFGSGTRLTVV.

The gene calls are TRBV11-2 and TRBJ1-2; D remains unclear. Trimming took 0 bases from V and 7 from J, leaving 6 bases between them. Germline V lookup: CDR1 SGHAT, CDR2 FQNNGV. The CDR3 spans 12 residues. The CDR3 here is CASSLEHTGYTF. The CDR3 DNA sequence: TGTGCCAGCAGCTTAGAACACACTGGCTACACCTTC.

The chain links TRBV11-2 to TRBJ2-7; 7 bases map to TRBD1. The V and J ends lost 1 base and 4 bases, in that order; junction bases with no gene match: 10. Looked up from germline, CDR1 is SGHAT and CDR2 is FQNNGV. The CDR3 contains 16 residues. The CDR3 is CASSLGTGQVSYEQYF. As DNA, the CDR3 is TGTGCCAGCAGCTTAGGGACAGGCCAAGTCAGTTACGAGCAGTACTTC.

CDR3 amino acids: CASRPTTGGRSNQPQHF. In DNA, the CDR3 is TGTGCCAGCAGGCCTACCACAGGGGGGAGAAGCAATCAGCCCCAGCATTTT. This rearrangement joins TRBV28 to TRBJ1-5; 8 bases line up with TRBD1. The V and J ends lost 6 bases and 1 base, in that order; junction bases with no gene match: 11. Per germline, CDR1 MDHEN and CDR2 SYDVKM. CDR3 size: 17 residues.

The genes are TRBV11-2 and TRBJ1-2, with 7 bases lining up with TRBD1. Germline V gene sequence: CDR1 SGHAT, CDR2 FQNNGV. Trimming at V came to 1 base and at J to 4 bases, leaving 18 bases not matched to a gene. The CDR3 consists of 19 residues. CDR3 loop: CASSLAIPLRQGRAYGYTF. The CDR3 DNA sequence: TGTGCCAGCAGCTTAGCGATCCCCCTTAGACAGGGTCGGGCCTATGGCTACACCTTC.